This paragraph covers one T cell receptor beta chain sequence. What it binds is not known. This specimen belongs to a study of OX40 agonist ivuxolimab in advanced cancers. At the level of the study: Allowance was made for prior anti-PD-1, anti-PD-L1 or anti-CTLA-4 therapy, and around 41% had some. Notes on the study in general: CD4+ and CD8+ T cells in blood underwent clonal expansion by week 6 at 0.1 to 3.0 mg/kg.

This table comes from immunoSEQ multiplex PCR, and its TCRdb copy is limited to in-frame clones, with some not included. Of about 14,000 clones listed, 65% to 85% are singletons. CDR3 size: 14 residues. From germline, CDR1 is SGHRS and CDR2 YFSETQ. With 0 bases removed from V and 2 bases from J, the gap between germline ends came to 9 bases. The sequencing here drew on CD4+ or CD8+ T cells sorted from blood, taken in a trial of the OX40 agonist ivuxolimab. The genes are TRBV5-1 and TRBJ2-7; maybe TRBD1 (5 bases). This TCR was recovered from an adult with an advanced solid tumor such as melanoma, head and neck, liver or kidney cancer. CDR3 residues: CASSLGPGTYEQYF. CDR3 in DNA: TGCGCCAGCAGCTTGGGTCCAGGGACCTACGAGCAGTACTTC. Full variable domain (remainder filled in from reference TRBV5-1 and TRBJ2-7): KAGVTQTPRYLIKTRGQQVTLSCSPISGHRSVSWYQQTPGQGLQFLFEYFSETQRNKGNFPGRFSGRQFSNSRSEMNVSTLELGDSALYLCASSLGPGTYEQYFGPGTRLTVT.